The 25 T cell receptor beta chains listed next were all sequenced from one sample in a study of CD8+CD57+ T cells in acquired aplastic anemia. Genomic DNA, the template, was used for profiling of the TCR beta VDJ and CDR3. One entry per CDR3 protein results from TCRdb running MiXCR on the reads. The sample has approximately 170,000 distinct CDR3 sequences, around 50% seen once. Sequences were obtained from sorted CD4+, CD8+, or CD8+CD57+ T cells (not recorded which) from PBMCs. The receptors shown here come from a human donor in good health, serving as a control.

This clonotype has just one count. The chain links TRBV2 to TRBJ1-1, with 7 bases fitting TRBD1. Looked up from germline, CDR1 is SNHLY and CDR2 is FYNNEI. This CDR3 spans 13 amino acids. V lost 10 bases to trimming and J lost 6 bases; unmatched junction nucleotides: 11. The CDR3 loop reads CATYINRGAEAFF. CDR3 nucleotides: TGTGCCACCTACATCAACAGGGGCGCTGAAGCTTTCTTT.

The chain carries TRBV4-3 and TRBJ2-7; the D gene is possibly TRBD1 (5 bases). V lost 8 bases, J lost 0 bases, and 14 bases lay in between. Germline loops: CDR1 LGHNA, CDR2 YSLEER. CDR3 length: 14 amino acids. The CDR3 sequence: CASAPTVSSYEQYF. Here the CDR3 DNA reads TGCGCCAGCGCGCCGACAGTTAGCTCCTACGAGCAGTACTTC.

The chain combines TRBV7-9 with TRBJ2-3; 8 positions agree with TRBD2. The germline CDR1 and CDR2 sequences are SEHNR and FQNEAQ (reference sequence). The CDR3 runs to 16 residues. The junction had 7 bases not matched to a gene; V was cut back by 1 base and J by 4 bases. CDR3 sequence: CASSLGPAGGPDTQYF. CDR3 coding DNA: TGTGCCAGCAGCTTAGGCCCCGCGGGGGGCCCAGATACGCAGTATTTT. Full variable domain (remainder filled in from reference TRBV7-9 and TRBJ2-3): DTGVSQNPRHKITKRGQNVTFRCDPISEHNRLYWYRQTLGQGPEFLTYFQNEAQLEKSRLLSDRFSAERPKGSFSTLEIQRTEQGDSAMYLCASSLGPAGGPDTQYFGPGTRLTVL.

V is TRBV12-3 or TRBV12-4 and J is TRBJ1-3; D gene uncertain. CDR3 length: 11 residues. Trimming removed 7 bases at V and 10 bases at J, with 11 bases between. In nucleotides, the CDR3 is TGTGCCAGCACCATGGGGATGACCATATATTTT. Protein product: CASTMGMTIYF.

This rearrangement joins TRBV25-1 to TRBJ1-1; D not resolved. Deletions cut 2 bases from V and 0 bases from J, with 10 bases between. This CDR3 spans 15 amino acids. Germline V CDR1 and CDR2: MGHDK, SYGVNS. Here the CDR3 reads CASSEPSRVNTEAFF. CDR3 nucleotide sequence: TGTGCCAGCAGTGAACCCTCACGGGTGAACACTGAAGCTTTCTTT.

The chain carries TRBV19 and TRBJ2-7; TRBD1 matches 9 bases. The CDR3 contains 15 residues. The germline CDR1 and CDR2 sequences are LNHDA and SQIVND (reference sequence). Unmatched junction bases numbered 6, after V lost 5 bases and J lost 1 base. Here the CDR3 DNA reads TGTGCCAGTAGTTGGGGGGGACAGGGTTCCTACGAGCAGTACTTC. This translates into CASSWGGQGSYEQYF.

The V and J genes are TRBV5-1 and TRBJ1-4; D perhaps matches TRBD1 (5 bases). Germline V gene data show CDR1 as SGHRS and CDR2 as YFSETQ. V was trimmed by 4 bases and J by 2 bases, leaving 12 bases between them. The CDR3 loop spans 15 amino acids. The CDR3 region is CASSPPGRTNEKLFF. The CDR3, as DNA: TGCGCCAGCAGCCCCCCGGGACGTACTAATGAAAAACTGTTTTTT.

This chain connects TRBV10-3 to TRBJ2-7; TRBD1 aligns across 10 bases. After removal of 0 bases from V and 2 bases from J, the junction contained 10 bases not matched to a gene. CDR3 length: 18 residues. The V gene's germline CDR1 is ENHRY and CDR2 SYGVKD. As DNA, the CDR3 is TGTGCCATCAGTGAGTCGATGTTACGGACAGGGGGGACCTACGAGCAGTACTTC. Its translation: CAISESMLRTGGTYEQYF.

Many counts were recorded for this clonotype. This chain links TRBV6-5 with TRBJ1-6; the match to TRBD1 covers 9 bases. CDR1 and CDR2 (germline): MNHEY, SVGAGI. The V and J ends lost 5 bases and 5 bases, in that order; junction bases with no gene match: 4. The CDR3 is 15 amino acids. The CDR3 DNA reads TGTGCCAGCAGTAAGGGACAGGGAGATAATTCACCCCTCCACTTT. Translating gives CASSKGQGDNSPLHF.

Remarks on this clonotype: A much bigger clone sits one base away, suggesting this may be a read error. This chain joins TRBV7-2 and TRBJ1-5; 8 nucleotides match TRBD1. This CDR3 spans 14 amino acids. The germline V gene encodes CDR1 SGHTA and CDR2 FQGNSA. The CDR3 here is CAGSQTGVGQPQHF. CDR3 bases: TGTGCCGGCAGTCAGACAGGGGTGGGACAGCCCCAGCATTTT.

This clonotype came up many times. A much larger clone lies a single base off, so this may be a read error. This chain uses TRBV10-3 with TRBJ1-5; 7 nucleotides match TRBD1. CDR1 is ENHRY and CDR2 is SYGVKD in the germline V gene. The V segment lost 2 bases and the J segment 10 bases; nucleotides outside the gene matches: 8. The CDR3 loop spans 14 amino acids. The CDR3 DNA reads TGTGCCATCAGTGAGGACAGGGTTACCGAACCCCAGCATTTT. It is translated as CAISEDRVTEPQHF.

This clonotype came up many times. This chain links TRBV7-2 with TRBJ2-3, with TRBD1 identical over 8 bases. Germline CDR1 SGHTA, CDR2 FQGNSA. V shed 0 bases, J shed 2 bases, and the junction held 7 bases outside the gene matches. This CDR3 has 17 residues. The CDR3 DNA is TGTGCCAGCAGCTTAGCCTACAGGGGGAACCCCACAGATACGCAGTATTTT. It translates to CASSLAYRGNPTDTQYF. The entire variable domain, with the rest obtained from reference TRBV7-2 and TRBJ2-3, is as follows: GAGVSQSPSNKVTEKGKDVELRCDPISGHTALYWYRQSLGQGLEFLIYFQGNSAPDKSGLPSDRFSAERTGGSVSTLTIQRTQQEDSAVYLCASSLAYRGNPTDTQYFGPGTRLTVL.

Concerning this clonotype: A read error is likely, as this CDR3 ends without the conserved phenylalanine or tryptophan. Because the CDR3's place on the DNA is in doubt, the DNA is left out and the CDR3 is given as listed by TCRdb. V and J are TRBV6-4 and TRBJ2-5; the table calls TRBD1, which could not be checked here. Including both end residues, the CDR3 is 15 amino acids long. The V gene's germline CDR1 is MRHNA and CDR2 SNTAGT. The CDR3: CASSLRGLGGYTFGS.

Only a few counts were recorded for this clonotype. The V call is TRBV20-1, the J call TRBJ1-1; no definite D call. CDR1 and CDR2 (germline): DFQATT, SNEGSKA (reference sequence). The CDR3 runs 12 residues. V gave up 3 bases and J gave up 7 bases, with 12 bases separating them. In DNA form, the CDR3 reads TGCAGTGCTAGCAACGGAGGGATTGAAGCTTTCTTT. Protein sequence: CSASNGGIEAFF.

This clonotype has a count of ten or more. The J gene is TRBJ2-7, the V gene TRBV7-9; D not certain. Germline values: CDR1 SEHNR, CDR2 FQNEAQ (reference sequence). The CDR3 spans 17 residues. Trimming stripped 3 bases from V and 5 bases from J, with 23 bases between. The DNA for the CDR3 is TGTGCCAGCAGCTTTTTTTTGGTGGCTTCGATAACCGACGAGCAGTACTTC. It codes for CASSFFLVASITDEQYF.

Remarks on this clonotype: This may come from a read error, since a much larger clone is one base off. This chain connects TRBV19 to TRBJ1-3; possibly TRBD1 for D (6 bases). CDR3 size: 15 residues. CDR1 and CDR2 from the germline V gene are LNHDA and SQIVND (reference sequence). This CDR3 is CASSCGQSSGNTIHF. In nucleotides, the CDR3 is TGTGCCAGTAGTTGCGGACAGAGCTCTGGAAACACCATACATTTT.

The J gene is TRBJ1-6, the V gene TRBV2, with TRBD1 matching 8 bases. The germline V gene encodes CDR1 SNHLY and CDR2 FYNNEI. V lost 8 bases to trimming and J lost 5 bases; unmatched junction nucleotides: 2. The length of the CDR3 is 13 residues. CDR3 coding DNA: TGTGCCAGCCCGGACAGGGATAATTCACCCCTCCACTTT. As protein: CASPDRDNSPLHF. Drawing the rest from reference TRBV2 and TRBJ1-6, the complete variable domain is EPEVTQTPSHQVTQMGQEVILRCVPISNHLYFYWYRQILGQKVEFLVSFYNNEISEKSEIFDDQFSVERPDGSNFTLKIRSTKLEDSAMYFCASPDRDNSPLHFGNGTRLTVT.

On this clonotype: The CDR3 does not close with the conserved phenylalanine or tryptophan, likely indicating a read error. CDR3 nucleotides: TGCAGTGCTGGAACTAGCGGGGGTTCAAACCGCTACGAGCAGTACCTC. Its translation: CSAGTSGGSNRYEQYL. The chain uses TRBV20-1 and TRBJ2-7; the match to TRBD2 covers 11 bases. The germline V gene encodes CDR1 DFQATT and CDR2 SNEGSKA (reference sequence). V was clipped by 5 bases and J by 3 bases; unmatched bases: 12. This CDR3 comprises 16 residues.

In this sample, this clonotype turned up many times. The V gene is TRBV12-3 or TRBV12-4, the J gene TRBJ2-7; weak D call: TRBD2 (5 bases). CDR3 size: 15 residues. Trimming stripped 8 bases from V and 0 bases from J, with 17 bases between. CDR3 sequence reads: CASHWCGPSSYEQYF. In DNA, the CDR3 is TGTGCCAGCCACTGGTGCGGGCCTAGCTCCTACGAGCAGTACTTC.

This clonotype was seen repeatedly, ten times or more. The V gene is TRBV19, the J gene TRBJ1-2; D is uncertain. V shed 5 bases and J shed 7 bases, with 20 bases lying between them. This CDR3 contains 15 residues. Germline V gives CDR1 LNHDA, CDR2 SQIVND (reference sequence). CDR3 in DNA: TGTGCCAGTAGTTGGTTAGTGAGCGGAGTAGGTGGCTACACCTTC. This sequence encodes CASSWLVSGVGGYTF.

The chain links TRBV2 to TRBJ2-7; 9 nucleotides align to TRBD1. The CDR3 totals 15 residues. V shed 6 bases and J 3 bases; nucleotides not matched to a gene: 9. Germline V gene sequence: CDR1 SNHLY, CDR2 FYNNEI. This CDR3 reads CASREMGQGFYEQYV. In DNA, the CDR3 is TGTGCCAGCAGGGAGATGGGACAGGGATTCTACGAGCAGTACGTC.

This chain connects TRBV18 to TRBJ1-2; 7 bases line up with TRBD1. This CDR3 spans 16 amino acids. J gave up 4 bases and V 0 bases, and 8 bases lay outside the gene matches. Germline V gene data show CDR1 as KGHSH and CDR2 as LQKENI. CDR3: CASSPPSGGVIYGYTF. CDR3 in DNA: TGTGCCAGCTCACCACCCTCAGGGGGGGTGATCTATGGCTACACCTTC. The variable domain in full, completed from reference TRBV18 and TRBJ1-2, reads NAGVMQNPRHLVRRRGQEARLRCSPMKGHSHVYWYRQLPEEGLKFMVYLQKENIIDESGMPKERFSAEFPKEGPSILRIQQVVRGDSAAYFCASSPPSGGVIYGYTFGSGTRLTVV.

This clonotype was counted ten times or more. This sequence joins TRBV6-6 and TRBJ1-4; 8 nucleotides align to TRBD1. This CDR3 region has 17 residues. Germline CDR1 reads MNHNY; CDR2 reads SVGAGI (reference sequence). The ends lost 0 bases at V and 6 bases at J; junction bases unmatched: 9. For the CDR3, the DNA is TGTGCCAGCAGTTACTCTTGGATTGACAGGGGACATGAAAAACTGTTTTTT. It yields the protein CASSYSWIDRGHEKLFF.

At least ten counts were recorded for this clonotype. The genes are TRBV4-2 and TRBJ1-2; D possibly corresponds to TRBD1 (5 bases). CDR3 size: 21 residues. From germline, CDR1 is LGHNA and CDR2 YNFKEQ. V lost 0 bases and J lost 4, with 30 bases in between. The CDR3 DNA sequence: TGTGCCAGCAGCCAAGATCTCACCCTCATAGCCCATCAACAGGTACCCTATGGCTACACCTTC. This encodes CASSQDLTLIAHQQVPYGYTF.

This clonotype was counted many times. The CDR3 here is CASSLVSTTGLAGAPYNEQFF. The CDR3 DNA is TGTGCCAGCAGCTTAGTTTCGACTACTGGACTAGCGGGGGCCCCTTACAATGAGCAGTTCTTC. The gene calls are TRBV7-2 and TRBJ2-1; 13 nucleotides align to TRBD2. This CDR3 contains 21 residues. The V and J ends lost 1 base and 4 bases, in that order; junction bases with no gene match: 16. CDR1 and CDR2 (germline): SGHTA, FQGNSA.